What follows is one T cell receptor beta chain and its context. Its antigen remains undetermined. No clone much larger than this one lies a single base away; base qualities are absent. Including the terminal cysteine and phenylalanine, the CDR3 comprises 16 residues. The DNA shown is the 48-base CDR3, in frame from base 1. The germline V gene sets CDR1 to MNHEY and CDR2 to SVGAGI. V and J are trimmed by 5 bases and 7 bases, and the gene matches miss 13 bases of the junction. Library preparation employed 5' RACE. Sequencing used an Illumina HiSeq 2000. A universal primer binding site was added through template switching, and the final cDNA carried a unique molecular identifier so that TCR cDNA molecules could be counted accurately. Specific primers in the conserved constant-segment region were used to synthesize first-strand cDNA for TCR alpha and beta chains. Each cDNA library was double barcoded, with a SMART-Mk sample barcode plus Illumina barcodes, to control for contamination. TruSeq adapter sequences along with Illumina sample barcodes were introduced in two successive PCR steps. Sequencing of the TCR alpha and beta cDNA libraries was done on the Illumina HiSeq platform using custom primers. The original methods were these. MiGEC processed the raw reads to extract unique molecular identifiers, while MiXCR was used to determine the CDR3 positions. For each individual, recombination models were inferred using an EM algorithm with the repgenHMM and IGoR tools. The tcR package in R was used for shared clonotype analysis, with sharing normalized by the product of cloneset sizes. To study raw recombination without the effects of thymic and clonal selection, out-of-frame nonproductive sequences were analyzed. Clones were called with MiXCR by TCRdb after fastp trimmed the public reads at Q25, and only in-frame beta chains were retained. CDR3 protein sequences are deduplicated, and each keeps its most common genes and DNA. These V and J calls rely on TCRdb rather than the paper's analysis. Within this sample are about 430,000 distinct CDR3 sequences, with about a fifth of them counted one time only. The ten biggest clones cover 9.5% to 15% of the sample.

This sample is drawn from a study of identical twins (dated by TCRdb to about 2016). Turning to the overall study: TCR alpha and beta repertoires from monozygotic twins, unrelated adults of various ages and cord blood were deep-sequenced to test whether fetal clonotypes persist. Replicate twin experiments were performed at different times using different library preparation protocols to rule out contamination.

Only healthy Caucasian donors were included. The study also sequenced three unrelated non-twin adults: a male aged 18 to 30, a male aged 50 to 60 and a female aged 50 to 60. Using Miltenyi CD45RO+ enrichment and human naive T-cell isolation kits, memory (CD45RO+) and naive T cells were isolated from PBMC. What the study reported, not specific to this receptor: Invariant T cells such as MAIT and iNKT could partly confound zero-insertion analyses, though diverse VJ usage argued against this for most clonotypes. Compared with coincidental sharing between unrelated individuals, out-of-frame TCR alpha sequences shared between twins had an excess of sequences with low generation probability. In monozygotic twins, out-of-frame TCR alpha sharing was systematically underestimated by recombination models, although the models agreed with sharing between unrelated individuals. Because the same donors could not be followed over many years, the conclusions depended on cross-sectional statistical analysis. Fewer insertions were carried by abundant cord blood beta clonotypes; a weaker similar trend was observed in young adult naive repertoires, while no such trend was observed in memory repertoires. Excess twin sharing in beta out-of-frame sequences was weaker because fewer shared sequences lowered the signal-to-noise ratio.

This TCR came from a man aged 50 to 59 in good health. Sample: naive T cells sorted from blood. Read against the paper, the sample's cell subset or site label means: cells isolated with a human naive T-cell isolation kit. The chain is encoded by TRBV6-5 joined to TRBJ1-2, with TRBD1 identical over 10 junction bases. The DNA sequence is given as TGTGCCAGCAGTCACTTAGGGGGGACAGGGGACTCTGGCTACACCTTC. It codes for CASSHLGGTGDSGYTF.